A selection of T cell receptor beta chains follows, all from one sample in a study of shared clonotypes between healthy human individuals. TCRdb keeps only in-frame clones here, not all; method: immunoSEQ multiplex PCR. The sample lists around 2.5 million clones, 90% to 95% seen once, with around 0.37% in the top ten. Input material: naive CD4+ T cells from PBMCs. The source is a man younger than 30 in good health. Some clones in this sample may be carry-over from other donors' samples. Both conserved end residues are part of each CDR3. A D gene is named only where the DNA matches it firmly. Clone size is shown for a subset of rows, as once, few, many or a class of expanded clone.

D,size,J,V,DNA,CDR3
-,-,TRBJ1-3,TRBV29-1,TGCAGCGTTGAGGCTACAGCTGGAAACACCATATATTTT,CSVEATAGNTIYF
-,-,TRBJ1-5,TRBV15,TGTGCCACCAGCAGAGTTCCTAATAGCAATCAGCCCCAGCATTTT,CATSRVPNSNQPQHF
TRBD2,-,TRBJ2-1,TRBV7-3,TGTGCCAGCAGCTTTAGGCTAGCGGGAGAGCATGAGCAGTTCTTC,CASSFRLAGEHEQFF
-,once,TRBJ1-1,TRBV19,TGTGCCAGTAGTCCCCATTCCGGGTACGGAGAGAACACTGAAGCTTTCTTT,CASSPHSGYGENTEAFF
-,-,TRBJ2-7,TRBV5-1,TGCGCCAGCAGCTCGAGCGGCTACGAGCAGTACTTC,CASSSSGYEQYF
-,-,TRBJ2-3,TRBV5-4,TGTGCCAGCAGCCCGGGGATAAATACGCAGTATTTT,CASSPGINTQYF
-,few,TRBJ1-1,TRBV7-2,TGTGCCAGCAGCTTAAGACAGACGAACACTGAAGCTTTCTTT,CASSLRQTNTEAFF
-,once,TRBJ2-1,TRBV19,TGTGCCAGTAGTCTAGACTACAATGAGCAGTTCTTC,CASSLDYNEQFF
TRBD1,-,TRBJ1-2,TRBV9,TGTGCCAGCAGCTTTAGGACAGGGCAGGACTATGGCTACACCTTC,CASSFRTGQDYGYTF
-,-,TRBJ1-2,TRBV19,TGTGCCAGTAGTTGGGGCGCGAACTATGGCTACACCTTC,CASSWGANYGYTF
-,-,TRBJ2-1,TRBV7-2,TGTGCCAGCAGCTTAACGGCAGGGCAGAATGAGCAGTTCTTC,CASSLTAGQNEQFF
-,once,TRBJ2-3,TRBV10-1,TGCGCCACCCCGGGAGAAAACACGAACACTTACTGCACAGATACGCAGTATTTT,CATPGENTNTYCTDTQYF
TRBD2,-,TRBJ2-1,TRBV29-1,TGCAGCGTAGGTTTCGGCGGGAGATACTACAATGAGCAGTTCTTC,CSVGFGGRYYNEQFF
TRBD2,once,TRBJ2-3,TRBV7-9,TGTGCCAGCAGCTTAAGAGGGACTAGCGGGACAACAGATACGCAGTATTTT,CASSLRGTSGTTDTQYF
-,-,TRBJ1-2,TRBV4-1,TGCGCCAGCAGCCAATCTCGACAGAATAACTATGGCTACACCTTC,CASSQSRQNNYGYTF
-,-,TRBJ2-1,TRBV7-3,TGTGCCAGCAGCTTAAACCCCGCTAGCGAGCAGTTCTTC,CASSLNPASEQFF
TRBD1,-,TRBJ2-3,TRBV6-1,TGTGCCAGCAAGGGACAGGGAGGTACGCAGTATTTT,CASKGQGGTQYF
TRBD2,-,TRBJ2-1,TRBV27,TGTGCCAGCAGTTTAACTCCGGGACTAGCGATTCCAGGGTTCTTC,CASSLTPGLAIPGFF
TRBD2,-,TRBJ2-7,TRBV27,TGTGCCAGCAGTTTATCTGCTAGCGGGGCCTACGAGCAGTACTTC,CASSLSASGAYEQYF
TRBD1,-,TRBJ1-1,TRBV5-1,TGCGCCAGCAGCGGTTACAGGGGTAGGACTGAAGCTTTCTTT,CASSGYRGRTEAFF
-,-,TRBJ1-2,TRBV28,TGTGCCAGCAGTTTAGGGCAGCCTAACTATGGCTACACCTTC,CASSLGQPNYGYTF
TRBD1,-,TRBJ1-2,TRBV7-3,TGTGCCAGCAGCTTAGACAGGGAAGACAGGGGCTACACCTTC,CASSLDREDRGYTF
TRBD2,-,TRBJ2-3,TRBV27,TGTGCCAGCAGTCCATTAGCGGGAGGCCGCCCCGCTAGCACAGATACGCAGTATTTT,CASSPLAGGRPASTDTQYF
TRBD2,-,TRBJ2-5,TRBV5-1,TGCGCCAGCAGCACCCCTAGCGGCCAAGAGACCCAGTACTTC,CASSTPSGQETQYF
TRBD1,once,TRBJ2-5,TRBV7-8,TGTGCCAGCAGCTTCTACCGGGACAGCCAAGAGACCCAGTACTTC,CASSFYRDSQETQYF
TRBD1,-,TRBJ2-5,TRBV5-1,TGCGCCAGCAGCTTGGCAGGGGGATACGGTCGAGAGACCCAGTACTTC,CASSLAGGYGRETQYF
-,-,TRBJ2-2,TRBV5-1,TGCGCCAGCAGCTTGAGGTCGCCGGGAGCGAACACCGGGGAGCTGTTTTTT,CASSLRSPGANTGELFF
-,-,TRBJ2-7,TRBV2,TGTGCCAGCAGTGAGGGGAGGTACTACGAGCAGTACTTC,CASSEGRYYEQYF
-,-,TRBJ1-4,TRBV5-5,TGTGCCAGCAGCTTGTATGAAAAACTGTTTTTT,CASSLYEKLFF
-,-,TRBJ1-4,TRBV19,TGTGCCAGTAGTATAGTGGGGGGCAGAGGACTGTTTTTT,CASSIVGGRGLFF
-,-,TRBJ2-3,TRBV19,TGTGCCAGTAGTATGAAAAGATCCGTAGATACGCAGTATTTT,CASSMKRSVDTQYF
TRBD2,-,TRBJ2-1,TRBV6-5,TGTGCCAGCAGCATAACTAGCGGGGGTTACAATGAGCAGTTCTTC,CASSITSGGYNEQFF
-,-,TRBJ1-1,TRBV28,TGTGCCAGCAGCCGTGGCGGAGGGATTTACACTGAAGCTTTCTTT,CASSRGGGIYTEAFF
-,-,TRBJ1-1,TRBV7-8,TGTGCCAGCAGCCCCCCGGTTCTAGGGAGGACTGAAGCTTTCTTT,CASSPPVLGRTEAFF
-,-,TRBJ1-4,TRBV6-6,TGTGCCATCGGGGCCGGTGGGGAAAAACTGTTTTTT,CAIGAGGEKLFF
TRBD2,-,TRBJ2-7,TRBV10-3,TGTGCCATCAGTGAGTACCCCGGACTAGCGGGAGACGAGCAGTACTTC,CAISEYPGLAGDEQYF
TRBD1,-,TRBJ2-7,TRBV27,TGTGCCAGCAGTTTCCCCGGACAGGGGACGATCGAGCAGTACTTC,CASSFPGQGTIEQYF
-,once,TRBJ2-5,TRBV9,TGTGCCAGCAGCGTAGAGGGCCTCCAAGAGACCCAGTACTTC,CASSVEGLQETQYF
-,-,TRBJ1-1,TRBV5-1,TGCGCCAGCAGCGGAGGGCGGGGCACTGAAGCTTTCTTT,CASSGGRGTEAFF
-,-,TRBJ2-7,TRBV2,TGTGCCAGCAGTAACCCCCGGGACTCCGAGCAGTACTTC,CASSNPRDSEQYF
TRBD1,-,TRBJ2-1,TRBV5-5,TGTGCCAGCAGCTTGGGTCCCGACAGGGGGTACAATGAGCAGTTCTTC,CASSLGPDRGYNEQFF
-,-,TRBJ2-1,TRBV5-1,TGCGCCAGCAGCCCCCGAACCGGGACTTTCTCCTACAATGAGCAGTTCTTC,CASSPRTGTFSYNEQFF
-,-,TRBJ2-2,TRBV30,TGTGCCTGGACAGCGAACACCGGGGAGCTGTTTTTT,CAWTANTGELFF
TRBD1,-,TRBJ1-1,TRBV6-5,TGTGCCAGCAGTCCTAGATACAGGGGAAACACTGAAGCTTTCTTT,CASSPRYRGNTEAFF
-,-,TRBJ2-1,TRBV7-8,TGTGCCAGCAGCTTAGGCCTTATCGGGGGAATCTACAATGAGCAGTTCTTC,CASSLGLIGGIYNEQFF
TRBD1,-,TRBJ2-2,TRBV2,TGTGCCAGCAGTTCCTTCACCGGACAGGGTGGGCTGTTTTTT,CASSSFTGQGGLFF